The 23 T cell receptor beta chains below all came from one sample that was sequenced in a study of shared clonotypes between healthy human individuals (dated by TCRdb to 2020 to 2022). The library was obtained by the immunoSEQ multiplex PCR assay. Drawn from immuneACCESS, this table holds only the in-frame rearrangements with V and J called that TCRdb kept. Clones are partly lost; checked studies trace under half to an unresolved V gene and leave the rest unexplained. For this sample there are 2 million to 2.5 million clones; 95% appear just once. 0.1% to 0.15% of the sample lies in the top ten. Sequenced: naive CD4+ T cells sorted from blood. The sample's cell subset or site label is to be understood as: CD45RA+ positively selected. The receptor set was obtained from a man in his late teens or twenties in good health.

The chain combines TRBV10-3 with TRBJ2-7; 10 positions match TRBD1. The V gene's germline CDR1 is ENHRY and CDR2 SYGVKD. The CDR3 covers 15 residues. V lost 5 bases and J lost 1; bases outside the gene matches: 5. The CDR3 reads CAISRGTGDSYEQYF. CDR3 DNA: TGTGCCATCAGTCGAGGGACAGGGGATTCCTACGAGCAGTACTTC.

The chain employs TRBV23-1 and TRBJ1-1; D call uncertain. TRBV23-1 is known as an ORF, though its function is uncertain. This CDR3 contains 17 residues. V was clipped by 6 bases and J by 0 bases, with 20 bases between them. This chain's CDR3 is CASRVLKKTIMNTEAFF. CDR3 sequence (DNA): TGCGCCAGCAGGGTCCTCAAAAAGACAATTATGAACACTGAAGCTTTCTTT.

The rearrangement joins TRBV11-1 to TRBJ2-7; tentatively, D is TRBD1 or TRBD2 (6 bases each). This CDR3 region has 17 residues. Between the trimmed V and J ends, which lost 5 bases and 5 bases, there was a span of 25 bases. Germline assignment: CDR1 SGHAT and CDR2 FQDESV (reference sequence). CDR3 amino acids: CASSPGTRGGLSHEQYF. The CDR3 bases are TGTGCCAGCAGCCCCGGCACCAGAGGGGGGCTATCCCACGAGCAGTACTTC.

CDR3 bases: TGTGCCAGCAGTTATCCGGGTTCGTTACCCGAGCAGTACTTC. Its translation: CASSYPGSLPEQYF. This rearrangement joins TRBV6-5 to TRBJ2-7, with D unresolved. This CDR3 contains 14 residues. The V gene lost 3 bases and the J gene lost 6 bases, with 15 bases spanning the gap. CDR1 is MNHEY, CDR2 SVGAGI, per germline.

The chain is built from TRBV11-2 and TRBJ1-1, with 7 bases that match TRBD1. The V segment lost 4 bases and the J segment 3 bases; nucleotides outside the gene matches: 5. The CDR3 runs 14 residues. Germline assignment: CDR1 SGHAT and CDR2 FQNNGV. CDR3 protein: CASSSTGTYTEAFF. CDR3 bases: TGTGCCAGCAGCTCGACAGGGACGTACACTGAAGCTTTCTTT.

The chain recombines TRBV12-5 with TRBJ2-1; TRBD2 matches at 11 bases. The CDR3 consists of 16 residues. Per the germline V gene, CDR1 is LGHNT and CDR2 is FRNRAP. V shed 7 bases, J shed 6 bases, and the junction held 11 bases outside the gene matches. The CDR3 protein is CASAFVSGRALNEQFF. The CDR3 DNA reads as TGTGCTAGTGCCTTTGTTAGCGGGAGGGCCCTCAATGAGCAGTTCTTC.

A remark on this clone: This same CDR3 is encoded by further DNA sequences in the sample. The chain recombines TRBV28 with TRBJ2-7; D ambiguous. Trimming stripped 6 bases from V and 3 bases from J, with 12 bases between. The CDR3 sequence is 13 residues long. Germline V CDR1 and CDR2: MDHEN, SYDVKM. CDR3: CASSLIQSYEQYF. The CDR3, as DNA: TGTGCCAGCAGCCTCATACAGAGCTACGAGCAGTACTTC.

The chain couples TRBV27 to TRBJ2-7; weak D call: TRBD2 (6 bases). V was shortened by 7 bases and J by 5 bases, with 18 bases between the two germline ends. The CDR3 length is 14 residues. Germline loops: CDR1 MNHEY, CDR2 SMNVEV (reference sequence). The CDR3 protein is CASTTWTTPDEQYF. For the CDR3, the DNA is TGTGCCAGCACCACCTGGACTACCCCCGACGAGCAGTACTTC.

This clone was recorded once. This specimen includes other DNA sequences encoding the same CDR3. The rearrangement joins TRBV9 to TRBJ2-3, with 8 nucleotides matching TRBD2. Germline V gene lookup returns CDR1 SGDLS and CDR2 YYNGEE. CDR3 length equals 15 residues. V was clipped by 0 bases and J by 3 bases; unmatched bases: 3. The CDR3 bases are TGTGCCAGCAGCGTAGTCGGCGGGGGGACAGATACGCAGTATTTT. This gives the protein CASSVVGGGTDTQYF.

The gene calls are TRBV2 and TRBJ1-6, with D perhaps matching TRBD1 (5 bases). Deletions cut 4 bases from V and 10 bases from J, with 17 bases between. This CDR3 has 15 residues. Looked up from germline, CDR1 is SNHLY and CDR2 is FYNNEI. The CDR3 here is CASSGEGLSLSPLHF. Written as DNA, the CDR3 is TGTGCCAGCAGTGGGGAGGGGTTAAGTCTCTCACCCCTCCACTTT.

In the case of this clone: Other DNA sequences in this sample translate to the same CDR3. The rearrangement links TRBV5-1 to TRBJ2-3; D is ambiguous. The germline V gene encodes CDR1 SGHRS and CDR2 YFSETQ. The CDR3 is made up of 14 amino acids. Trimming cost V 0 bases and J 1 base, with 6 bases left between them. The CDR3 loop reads CASSLAGGTDTQYF. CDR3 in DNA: TGCGCCAGCAGCTTGGCCGGCGGCACAGATACGCAGTATTTT.

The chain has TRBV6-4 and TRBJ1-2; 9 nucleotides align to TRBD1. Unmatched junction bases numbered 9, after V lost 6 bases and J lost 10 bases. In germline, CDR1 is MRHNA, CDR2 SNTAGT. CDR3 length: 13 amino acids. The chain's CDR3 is CASRISGQGVYTF. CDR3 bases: TGTGCCAGCAGAATCTCGGGACAGGGAGTCTACACCTTC.

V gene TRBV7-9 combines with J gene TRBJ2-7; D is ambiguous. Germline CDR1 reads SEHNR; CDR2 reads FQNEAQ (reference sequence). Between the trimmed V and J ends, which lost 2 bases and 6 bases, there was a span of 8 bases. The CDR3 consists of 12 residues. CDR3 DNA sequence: TGTGCCAGCAGCTTACAGGACGGCGAGCAGTACTTC. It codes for CASSLQDGEQYF.

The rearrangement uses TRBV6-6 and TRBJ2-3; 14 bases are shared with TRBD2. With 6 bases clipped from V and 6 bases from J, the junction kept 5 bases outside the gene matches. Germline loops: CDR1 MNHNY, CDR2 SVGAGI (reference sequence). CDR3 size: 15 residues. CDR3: CASRRTSGGMDTQYF. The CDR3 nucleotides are TGTGCCAGCAGGCGGACTAGCGGGGGGATGGATACGCAGTATTTT.

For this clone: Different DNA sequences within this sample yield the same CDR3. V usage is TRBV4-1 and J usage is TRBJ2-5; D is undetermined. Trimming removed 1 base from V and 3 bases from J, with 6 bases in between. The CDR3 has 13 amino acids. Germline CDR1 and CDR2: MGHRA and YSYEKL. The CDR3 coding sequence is TGCGCCAGCAGCCAAGGGTTAAAAGAGACCCAGTACTTC. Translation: CASSQGLKETQYF.

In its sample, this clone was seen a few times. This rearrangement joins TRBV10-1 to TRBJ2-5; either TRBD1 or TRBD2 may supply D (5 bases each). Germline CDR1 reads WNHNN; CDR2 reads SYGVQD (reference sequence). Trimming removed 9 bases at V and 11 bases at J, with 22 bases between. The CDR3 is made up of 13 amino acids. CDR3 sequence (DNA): TGCGCCAGTAGCCCGGGATTCGTGGGGGAGCAGTACTTC. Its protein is CASSPGFVGEQYF.

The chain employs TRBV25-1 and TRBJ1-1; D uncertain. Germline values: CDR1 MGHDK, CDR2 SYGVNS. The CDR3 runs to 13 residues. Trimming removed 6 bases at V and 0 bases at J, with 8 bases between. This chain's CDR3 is CASRGHMNTEAFF. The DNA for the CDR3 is TGTGCCAGCAGGGGCCACATGAACACTGAAGCTTTCTTT.

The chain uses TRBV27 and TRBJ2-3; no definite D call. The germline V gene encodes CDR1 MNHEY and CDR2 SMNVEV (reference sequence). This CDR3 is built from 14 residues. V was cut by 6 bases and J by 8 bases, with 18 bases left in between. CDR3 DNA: TGTGCCAGCAGCTACACACCGACTTTCGGTACGCAGTATTTT. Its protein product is CASSYTPTFGTQYF.

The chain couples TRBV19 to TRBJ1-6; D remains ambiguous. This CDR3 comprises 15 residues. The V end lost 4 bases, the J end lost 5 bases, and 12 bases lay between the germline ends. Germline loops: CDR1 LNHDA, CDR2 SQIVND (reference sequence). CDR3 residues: CASSRDRTNNSPLHF. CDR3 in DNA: TGTGCCAGTAGTAGGGATAGAACAAATAATTCACCCCTCCACTTT.

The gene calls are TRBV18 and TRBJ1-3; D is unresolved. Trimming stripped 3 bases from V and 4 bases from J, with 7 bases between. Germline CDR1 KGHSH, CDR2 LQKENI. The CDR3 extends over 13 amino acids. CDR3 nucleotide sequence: TGTGCCAGCTCACCTGCAAGGGGAAACACCATATATTTT. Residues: CASSPARGNTIYF.

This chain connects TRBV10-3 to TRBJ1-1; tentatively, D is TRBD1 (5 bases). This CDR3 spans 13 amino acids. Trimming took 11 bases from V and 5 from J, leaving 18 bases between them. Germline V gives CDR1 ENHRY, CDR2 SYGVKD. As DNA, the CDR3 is TGTGCCTCGGGGCCGGGGAGAAGGACTGAAGCTTTCTTT. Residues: CASGPGRRTEAFF.

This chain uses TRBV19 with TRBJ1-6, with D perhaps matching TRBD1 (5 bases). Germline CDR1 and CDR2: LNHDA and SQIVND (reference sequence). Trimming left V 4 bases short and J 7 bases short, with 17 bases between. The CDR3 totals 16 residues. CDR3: CASSTTTLGGNSPLHF. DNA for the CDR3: TGTGCCAGTAGTACCACGACACTGGGGGGGAATTCACCCCTCCACTTT. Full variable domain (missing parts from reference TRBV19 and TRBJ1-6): DGGITQSPKYLFRKEGQNVTLSCEQNLNHDAMYWYRQDPGQGLRLIYYSQIVNDFQKGDIAEGYSVSREKKESFPLTVTSAQKNPTAFYLCASSTTTLGGNSPLHFGNGTRLTVT.

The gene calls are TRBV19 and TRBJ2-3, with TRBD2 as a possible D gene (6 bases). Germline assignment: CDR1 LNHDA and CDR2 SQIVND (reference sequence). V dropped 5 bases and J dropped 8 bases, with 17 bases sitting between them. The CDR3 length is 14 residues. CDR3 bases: TGTGCCAGTAGTTGGGGACCGAACGGGGGTACGCAGTATTTT. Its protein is CASSWGPNGGTQYF.